This TCR beta chain is drawn from a study of cytomegalovirus exposure and HLA in healthy donors. This CDR3 contains 14 residues. Germline CDR1 is LGHNA and CDR2 is YSLEER. V was pared by 3 bases and J by 1 base, with 4 bases between. General study findings and limits: Presence/absence results assume similar sequencing depth per donor, which may not hold.

The PCR was carried out with 60 Vbeta primers and 13 Jbeta primers. Sequencing was performed with immunoSEQ multiplex PCR; in TCRdb, only in-frame clones are kept and a portion is missing. This table holds some 200,000 clones, 75% to 85% found once. This clone was observed a few times. The antigen remains undetermined. The material sequenced was PBMCs. V usage is TRBV4-3 and J usage is TRBJ1-6; D unclear. This sequence was found in a woman in her twenties or thirties in good health and CMV-seronegative. Written as DNA, the CDR3 is TGCGCCAGCAGCCAGGAGTCCTATAATTCACCCCTCCACTTT. Protein sequence: CASSQESYNSPLHF.